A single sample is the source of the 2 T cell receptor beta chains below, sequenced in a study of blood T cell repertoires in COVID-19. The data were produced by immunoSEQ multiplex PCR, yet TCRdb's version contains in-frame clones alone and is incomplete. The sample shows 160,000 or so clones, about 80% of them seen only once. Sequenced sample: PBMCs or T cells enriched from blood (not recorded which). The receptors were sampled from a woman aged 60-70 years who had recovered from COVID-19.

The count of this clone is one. Here the CDR3 reads CASRGGEDQPQHF. The CDR3, as DNA: TGTGCCAGCAGGGGGGGGGAAGATCAGCCCCAGCATTTT. The V gene is TRBV2, the J gene TRBJ1-5; D might be TRBD1 (5 bases). V was trimmed by 6 bases and J by 5 bases, leaving 11 bases between them. Per germline, CDR1 SNHLY and CDR2 FYNNEI. The CDR3 contains 13 residues.

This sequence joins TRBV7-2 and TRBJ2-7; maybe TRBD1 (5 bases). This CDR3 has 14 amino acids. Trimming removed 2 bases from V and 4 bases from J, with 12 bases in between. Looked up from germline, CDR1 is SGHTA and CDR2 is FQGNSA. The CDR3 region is CASSLSRQLYEQYF. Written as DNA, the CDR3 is TGTGCCAGCAGCTTAAGTAGACAGCTATACGAGCAGTACTTC.